This TCR beta chain emerged from a study of blood T cell repertoires in COVID-19. The wider study: Donors in the United States, Italy and Spain gave samples during acute or convalescent COVID-19. PBMCs, B-cell-depleted T cells, or T cells provided the cDNA or gDNA that made up the material.

Original handling: Using reference gene primer amplification, nucleated cell counts were estimated. Data came from immunoSEQ multiplex PCR; TCRdb stores just in-frame clones and leaves some out. That table gives V, J and clone size, and the DNA gave D and trimming. The sample lists 350,000 to 450,000 clones, about 90% seen once, with 1.2% in the top ten. This TCR derives from a man aged 35 to 55 with acute or convalescent COVID-19. Sequencing used peripheral blood.

CDR3 protein: CASSVAPPSGRPDTQYF. DNA of the CDR3: TGTGCCAGCAGCGTAGCTCCGCCTAGCGGGAGGCCAGATACGCAGTATTTT. The rearrangement joins TRBV9 to TRBJ2-3; TRBD2 matches at 11 bases. This CDR3 contains 17 residues. V shed 0 bases, J shed 4 bases, and the junction held 7 bases outside the gene matches. Germline V gene data show CDR1 as SGDLS and CDR2 as YYNGEE.